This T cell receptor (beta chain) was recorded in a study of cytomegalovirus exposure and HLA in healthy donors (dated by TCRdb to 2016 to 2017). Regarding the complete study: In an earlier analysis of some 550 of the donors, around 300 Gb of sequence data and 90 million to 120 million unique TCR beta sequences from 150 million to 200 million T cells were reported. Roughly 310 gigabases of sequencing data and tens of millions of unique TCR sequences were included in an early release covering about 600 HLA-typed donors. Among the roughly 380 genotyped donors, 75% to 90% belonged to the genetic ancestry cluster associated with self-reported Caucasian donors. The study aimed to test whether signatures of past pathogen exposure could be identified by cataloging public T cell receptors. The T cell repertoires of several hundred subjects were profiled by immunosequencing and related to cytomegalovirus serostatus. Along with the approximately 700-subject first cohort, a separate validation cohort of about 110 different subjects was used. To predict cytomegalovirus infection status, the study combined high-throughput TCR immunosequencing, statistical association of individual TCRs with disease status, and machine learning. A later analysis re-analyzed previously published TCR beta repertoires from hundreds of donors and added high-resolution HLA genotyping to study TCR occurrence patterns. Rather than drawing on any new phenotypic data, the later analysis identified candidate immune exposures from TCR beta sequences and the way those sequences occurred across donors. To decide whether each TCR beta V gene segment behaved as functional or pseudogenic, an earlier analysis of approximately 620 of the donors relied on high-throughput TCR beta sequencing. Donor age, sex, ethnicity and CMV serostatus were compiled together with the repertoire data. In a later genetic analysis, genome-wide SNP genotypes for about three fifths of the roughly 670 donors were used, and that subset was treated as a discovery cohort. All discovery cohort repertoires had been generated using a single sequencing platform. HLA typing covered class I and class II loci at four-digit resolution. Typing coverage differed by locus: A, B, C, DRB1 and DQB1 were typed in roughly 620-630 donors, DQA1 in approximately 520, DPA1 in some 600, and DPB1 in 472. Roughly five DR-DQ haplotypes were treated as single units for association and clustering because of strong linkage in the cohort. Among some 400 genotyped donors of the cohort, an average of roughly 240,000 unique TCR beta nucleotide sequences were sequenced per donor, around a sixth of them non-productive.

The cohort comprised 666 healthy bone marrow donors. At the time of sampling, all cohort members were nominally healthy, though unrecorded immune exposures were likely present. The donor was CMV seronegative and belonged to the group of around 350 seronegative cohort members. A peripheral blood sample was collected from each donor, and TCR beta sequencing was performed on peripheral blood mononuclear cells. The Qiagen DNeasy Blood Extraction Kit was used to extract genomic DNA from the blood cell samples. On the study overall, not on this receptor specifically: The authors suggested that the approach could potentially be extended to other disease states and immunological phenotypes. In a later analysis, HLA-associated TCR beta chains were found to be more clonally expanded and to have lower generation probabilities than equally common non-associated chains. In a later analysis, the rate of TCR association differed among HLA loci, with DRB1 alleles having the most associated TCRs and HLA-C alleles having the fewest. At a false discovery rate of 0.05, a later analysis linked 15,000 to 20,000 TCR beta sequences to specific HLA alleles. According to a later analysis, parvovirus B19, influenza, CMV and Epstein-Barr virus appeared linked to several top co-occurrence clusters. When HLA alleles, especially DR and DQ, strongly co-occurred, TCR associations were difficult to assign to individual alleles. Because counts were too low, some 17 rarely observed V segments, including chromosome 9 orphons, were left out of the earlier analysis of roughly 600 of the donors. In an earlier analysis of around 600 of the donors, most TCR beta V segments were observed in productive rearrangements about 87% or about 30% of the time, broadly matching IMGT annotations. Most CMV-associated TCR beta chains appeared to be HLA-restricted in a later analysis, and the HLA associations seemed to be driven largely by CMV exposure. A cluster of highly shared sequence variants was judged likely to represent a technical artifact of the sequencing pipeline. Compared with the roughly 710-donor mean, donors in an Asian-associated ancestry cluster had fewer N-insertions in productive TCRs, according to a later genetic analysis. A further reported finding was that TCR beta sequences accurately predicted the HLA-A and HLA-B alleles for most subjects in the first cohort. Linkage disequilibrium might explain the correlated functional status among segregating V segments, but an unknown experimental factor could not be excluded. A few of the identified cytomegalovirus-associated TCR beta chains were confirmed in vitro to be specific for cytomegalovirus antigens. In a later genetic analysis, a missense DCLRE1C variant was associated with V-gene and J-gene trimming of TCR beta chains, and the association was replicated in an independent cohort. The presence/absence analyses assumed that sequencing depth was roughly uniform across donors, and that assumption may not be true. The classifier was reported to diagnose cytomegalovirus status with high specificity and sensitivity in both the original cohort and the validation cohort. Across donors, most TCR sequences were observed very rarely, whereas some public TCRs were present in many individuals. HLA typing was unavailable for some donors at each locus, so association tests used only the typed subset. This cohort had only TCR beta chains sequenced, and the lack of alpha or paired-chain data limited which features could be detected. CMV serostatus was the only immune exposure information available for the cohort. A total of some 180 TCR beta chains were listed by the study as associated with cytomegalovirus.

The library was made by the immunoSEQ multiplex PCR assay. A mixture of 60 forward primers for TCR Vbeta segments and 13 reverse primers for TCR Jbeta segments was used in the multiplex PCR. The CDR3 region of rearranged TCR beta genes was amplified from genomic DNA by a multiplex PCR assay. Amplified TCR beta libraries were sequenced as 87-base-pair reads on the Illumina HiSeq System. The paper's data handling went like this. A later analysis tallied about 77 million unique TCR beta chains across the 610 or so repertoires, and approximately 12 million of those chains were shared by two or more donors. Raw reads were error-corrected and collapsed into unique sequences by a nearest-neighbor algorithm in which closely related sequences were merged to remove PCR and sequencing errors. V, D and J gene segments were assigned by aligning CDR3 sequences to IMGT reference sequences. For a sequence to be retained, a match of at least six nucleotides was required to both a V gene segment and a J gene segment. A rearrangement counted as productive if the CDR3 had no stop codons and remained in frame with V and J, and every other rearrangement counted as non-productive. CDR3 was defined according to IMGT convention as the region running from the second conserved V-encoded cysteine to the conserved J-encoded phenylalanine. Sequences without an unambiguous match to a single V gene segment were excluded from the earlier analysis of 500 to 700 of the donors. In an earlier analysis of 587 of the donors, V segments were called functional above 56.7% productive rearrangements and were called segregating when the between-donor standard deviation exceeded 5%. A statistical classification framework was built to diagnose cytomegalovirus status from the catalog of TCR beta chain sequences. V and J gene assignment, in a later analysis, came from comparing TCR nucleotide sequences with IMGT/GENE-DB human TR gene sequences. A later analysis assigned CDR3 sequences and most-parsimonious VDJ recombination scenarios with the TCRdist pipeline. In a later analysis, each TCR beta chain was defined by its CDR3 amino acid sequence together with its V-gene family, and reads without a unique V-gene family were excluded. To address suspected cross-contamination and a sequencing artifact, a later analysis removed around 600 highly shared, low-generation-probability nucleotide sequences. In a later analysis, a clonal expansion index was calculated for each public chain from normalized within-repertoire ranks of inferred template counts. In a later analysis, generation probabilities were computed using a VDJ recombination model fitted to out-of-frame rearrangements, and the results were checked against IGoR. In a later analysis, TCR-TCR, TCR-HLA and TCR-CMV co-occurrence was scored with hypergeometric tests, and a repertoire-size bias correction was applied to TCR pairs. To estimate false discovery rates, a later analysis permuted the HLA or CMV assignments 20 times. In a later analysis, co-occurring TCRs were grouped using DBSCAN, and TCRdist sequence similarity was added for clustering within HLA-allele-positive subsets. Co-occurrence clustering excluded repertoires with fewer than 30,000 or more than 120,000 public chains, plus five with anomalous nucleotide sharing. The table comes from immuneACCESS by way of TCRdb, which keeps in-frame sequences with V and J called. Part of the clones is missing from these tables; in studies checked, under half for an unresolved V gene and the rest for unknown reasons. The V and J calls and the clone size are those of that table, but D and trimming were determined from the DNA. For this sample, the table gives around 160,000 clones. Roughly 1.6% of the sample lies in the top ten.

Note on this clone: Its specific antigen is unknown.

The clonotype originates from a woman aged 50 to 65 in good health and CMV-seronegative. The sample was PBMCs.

The nucleotides read TGTGCCAGCAGCACTTTATACTACGAGCAGTACTTC. Its amino acids are CASSTLYYEQYF. Recombination linked TRBV7-9 to TRBJ2-7, with no reliable assignment of the D segment. The CDR3 contains 12 residues, cysteine and phenylalanine counted. Of the read, only the CDR3 DNA is kept; its 36 bases are in frame from base 1. Trimming removed 5 bases from V and 3 bases from J, leaving 8 bases between the germline ends. In the germline V gene (reference sequence), CDR1 corresponds to SEHNR and CDR2 to FQNEAQ.